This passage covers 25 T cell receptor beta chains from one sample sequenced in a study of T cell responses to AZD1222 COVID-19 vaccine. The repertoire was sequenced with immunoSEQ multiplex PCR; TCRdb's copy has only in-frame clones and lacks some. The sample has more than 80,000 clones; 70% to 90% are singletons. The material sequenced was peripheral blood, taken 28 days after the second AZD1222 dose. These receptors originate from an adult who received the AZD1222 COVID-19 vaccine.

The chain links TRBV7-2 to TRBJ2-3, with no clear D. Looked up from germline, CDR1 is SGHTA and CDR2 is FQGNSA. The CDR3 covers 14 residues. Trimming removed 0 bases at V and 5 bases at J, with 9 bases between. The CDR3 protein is CASSLAGQVDTQYF. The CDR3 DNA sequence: TGTGCCAGCAGCTTAGCTGGGCAGGTAGATACGCAGTATTTT.

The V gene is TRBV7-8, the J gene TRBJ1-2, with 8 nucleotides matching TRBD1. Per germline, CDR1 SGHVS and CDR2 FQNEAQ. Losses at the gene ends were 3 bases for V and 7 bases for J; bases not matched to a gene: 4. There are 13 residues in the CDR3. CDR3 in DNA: TGTGCCAGCAGCTTTGGGGGGACAGGTGGCTACACCTTC. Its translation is CASSFGGTGGYTF.

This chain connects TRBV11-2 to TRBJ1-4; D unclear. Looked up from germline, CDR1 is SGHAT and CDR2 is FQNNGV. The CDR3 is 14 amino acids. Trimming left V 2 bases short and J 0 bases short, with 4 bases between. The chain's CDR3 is CASSLRPTNEKLFF. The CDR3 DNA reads TGTGCCAGCAGCTTACGGCCAACTAATGAAAAACTGTTTTTT.

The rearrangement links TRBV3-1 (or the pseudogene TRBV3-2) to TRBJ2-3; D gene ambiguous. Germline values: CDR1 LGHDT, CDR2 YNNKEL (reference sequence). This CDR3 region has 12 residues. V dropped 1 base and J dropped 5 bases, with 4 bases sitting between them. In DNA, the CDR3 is TGTGCCAGCAGCCAAGCGGTAGATACGCAGTATTTT. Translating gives CASSQAVDTQYF.

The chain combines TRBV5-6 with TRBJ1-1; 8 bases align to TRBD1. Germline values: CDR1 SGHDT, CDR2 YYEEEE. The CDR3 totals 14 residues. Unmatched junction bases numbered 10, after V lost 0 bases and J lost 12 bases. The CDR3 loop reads CASSLDRGTIVTFF. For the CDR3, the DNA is TGTGCCAGCAGCTTGGACAGGGGGACGATCGTTACTTTCTTT.

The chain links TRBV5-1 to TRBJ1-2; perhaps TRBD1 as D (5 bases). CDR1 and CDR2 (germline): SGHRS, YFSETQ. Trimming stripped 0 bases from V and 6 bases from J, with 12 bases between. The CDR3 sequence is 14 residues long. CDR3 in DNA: TGCGCCAGCAGCTTGGTTGGACAACTCGATGGCTACACCTTC. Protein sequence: CASSLVGQLDGYTF. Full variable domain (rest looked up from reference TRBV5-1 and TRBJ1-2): KAGVTQTPRYLIKTRGQQVTLSCSPISGHRSVSWYQQTPGQGLQFLFEYFSETQRNKGNFPGRFSGRQFSNSRSEMNVSTLELGDSALYLCASSLVGQLDGYTFGSGTRLTVV.

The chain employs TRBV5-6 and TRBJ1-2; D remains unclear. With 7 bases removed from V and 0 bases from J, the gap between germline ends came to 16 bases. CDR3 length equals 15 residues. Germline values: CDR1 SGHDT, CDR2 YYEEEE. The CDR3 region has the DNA TGTGCCAGCCACCCGGGGTCACTAGCTAACTATGGCTACACCTTC. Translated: CASHPGSLANYGYTF.

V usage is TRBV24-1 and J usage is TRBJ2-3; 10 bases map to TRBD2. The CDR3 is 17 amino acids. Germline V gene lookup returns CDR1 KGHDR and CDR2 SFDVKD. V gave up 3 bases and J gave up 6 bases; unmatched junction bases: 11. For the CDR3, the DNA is TGTGCCACCAGTGATCTGAAGGAGCGGGGGGGCCTGGATACGCAGTATTTT. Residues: CATSDLKERGGLDTQYF.

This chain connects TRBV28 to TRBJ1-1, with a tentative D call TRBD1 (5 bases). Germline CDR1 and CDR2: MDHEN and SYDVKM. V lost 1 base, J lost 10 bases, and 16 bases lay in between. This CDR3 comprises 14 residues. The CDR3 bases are TGTGCCAGCAGTTTATACCGGGACCTCGGGGGAGCTTTCTTT. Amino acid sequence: CASSLYRDLGGAFF.

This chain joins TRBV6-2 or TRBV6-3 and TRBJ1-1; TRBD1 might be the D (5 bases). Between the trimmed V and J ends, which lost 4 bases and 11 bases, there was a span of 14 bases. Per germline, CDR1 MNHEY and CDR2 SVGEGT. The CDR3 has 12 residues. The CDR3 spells CASSSLDRGAFF. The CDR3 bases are TGTGCCAGCAGTTCCCTAGACCGGGGGGCTTTCTTT.

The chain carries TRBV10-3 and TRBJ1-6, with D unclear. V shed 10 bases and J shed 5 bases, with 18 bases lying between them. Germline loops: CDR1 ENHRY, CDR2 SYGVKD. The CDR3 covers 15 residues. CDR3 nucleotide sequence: TGTGCCACACGGAGGGAAGACGGCAATAATTCACCCCTCCACTTT. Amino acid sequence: CATRREDGNNSPLHF.

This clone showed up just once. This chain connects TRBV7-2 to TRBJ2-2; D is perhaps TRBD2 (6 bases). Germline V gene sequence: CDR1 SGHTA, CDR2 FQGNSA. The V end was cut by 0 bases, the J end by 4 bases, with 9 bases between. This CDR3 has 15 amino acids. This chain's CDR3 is CASSLASGVTGELFF. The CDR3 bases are TGTGCCAGCAGCTTAGCATCGGGAGTCACCGGGGAGCTGTTTTTT.

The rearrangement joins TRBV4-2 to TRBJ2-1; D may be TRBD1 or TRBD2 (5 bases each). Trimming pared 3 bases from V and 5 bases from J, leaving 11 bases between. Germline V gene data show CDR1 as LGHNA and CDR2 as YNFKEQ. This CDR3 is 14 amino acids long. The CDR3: CASSHGTRDNEQFF. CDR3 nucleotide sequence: TGTGCCAGCAGCCATGGGACGCGCGACAATGAGCAGTTCTTC.

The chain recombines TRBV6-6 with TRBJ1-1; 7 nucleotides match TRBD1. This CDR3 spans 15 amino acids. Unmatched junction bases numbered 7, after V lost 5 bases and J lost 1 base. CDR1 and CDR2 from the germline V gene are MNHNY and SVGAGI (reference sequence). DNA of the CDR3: TGTGCCAGCAGTACCAAGACAGGGCCGAACACTGAAGCTTTCTTT. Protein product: CASSTKTGPNTEAFF.

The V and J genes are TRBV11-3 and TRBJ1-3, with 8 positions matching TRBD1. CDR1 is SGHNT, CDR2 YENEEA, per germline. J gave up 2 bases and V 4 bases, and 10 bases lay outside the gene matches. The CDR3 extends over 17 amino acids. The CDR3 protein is CASSSGGRGLAGNTIYF. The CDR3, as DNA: TGTGCCAGCAGCTCCGGGGGCAGGGGGCTTGCTGGAAACACCATATATTTT.

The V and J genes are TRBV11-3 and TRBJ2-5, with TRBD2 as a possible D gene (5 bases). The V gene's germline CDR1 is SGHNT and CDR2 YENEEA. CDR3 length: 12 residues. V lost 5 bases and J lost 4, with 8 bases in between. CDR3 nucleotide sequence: TGTGCCAGCAGCCCCGAGGGAGAGACCCAGTACTTC. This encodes CASSPEGETQYF.

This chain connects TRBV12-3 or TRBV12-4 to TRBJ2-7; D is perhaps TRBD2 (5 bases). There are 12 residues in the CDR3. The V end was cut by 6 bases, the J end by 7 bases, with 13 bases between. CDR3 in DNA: TGTGCCAGCAGCTTGCGTGGGGAGGAGCAGTACTTC. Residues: CASSLRGEEQYF.

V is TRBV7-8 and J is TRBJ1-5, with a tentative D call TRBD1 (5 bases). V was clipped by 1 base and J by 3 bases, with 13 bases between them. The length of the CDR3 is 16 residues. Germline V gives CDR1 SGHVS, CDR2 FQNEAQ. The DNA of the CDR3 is TGTGCCAGCAGCTTAGGTCGGGGCGTTCTCAATCAGCCCCAGCATTTT. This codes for CASSLGRGVLNQPQHF.

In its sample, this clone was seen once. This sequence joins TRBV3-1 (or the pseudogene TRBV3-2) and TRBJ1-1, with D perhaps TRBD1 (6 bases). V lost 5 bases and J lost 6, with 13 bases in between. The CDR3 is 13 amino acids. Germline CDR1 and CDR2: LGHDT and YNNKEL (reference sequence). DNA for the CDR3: TGTGCCAGCAGCACCCTACAGGGTTCTGAAGCTTTCTTT. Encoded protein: CASSTLQGSEAFF.

The CDR3 loop reads CASSPVLVLENTEAFF. The CDR3, as DNA: TGTGCCAGCAGTCCTGTTTTGGTGTTGGAGAACACTGAAGCTTTCTTT. This sequence joins TRBV7-9 and TRBJ1-1; no clear D gene. This CDR3 has 16 amino acids. Germline CDR1 SEHNR, CDR2 FQNEAQ (reference sequence). Trimming cost V 6 bases and J 1 base, with 18 bases left between them.

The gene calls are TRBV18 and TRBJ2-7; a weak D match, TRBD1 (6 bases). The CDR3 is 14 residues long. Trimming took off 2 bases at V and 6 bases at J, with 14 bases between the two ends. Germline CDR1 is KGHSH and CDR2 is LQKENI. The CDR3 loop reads CASSPGTDRREQYV. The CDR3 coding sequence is TGTGCCAGCTCACCAGGGACCGACAGGCGCGAGCAGTACGTC.

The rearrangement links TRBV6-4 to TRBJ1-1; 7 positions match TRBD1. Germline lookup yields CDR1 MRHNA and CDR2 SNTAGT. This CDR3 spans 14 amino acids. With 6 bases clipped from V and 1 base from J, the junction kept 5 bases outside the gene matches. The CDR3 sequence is CASRRGQSNTEAFF. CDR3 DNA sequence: TGTGCCAGCAGGAGGGGACAGTCGAACACTGAAGCTTTCTTT.

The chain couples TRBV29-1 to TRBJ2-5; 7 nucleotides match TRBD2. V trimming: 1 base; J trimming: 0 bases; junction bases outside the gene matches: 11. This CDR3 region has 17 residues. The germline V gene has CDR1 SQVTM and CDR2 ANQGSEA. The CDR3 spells CSVEGGTGGSYQETQYF. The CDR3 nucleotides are TGCAGCGTTGAAGGGGGGACGGGGGGATCGTACCAAGAGACCCAGTACTTC.

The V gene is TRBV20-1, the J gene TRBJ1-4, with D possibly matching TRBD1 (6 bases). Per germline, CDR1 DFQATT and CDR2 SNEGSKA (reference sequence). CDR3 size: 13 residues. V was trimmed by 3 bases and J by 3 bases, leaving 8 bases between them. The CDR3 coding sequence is TGCAGTGCTAGTCAGGGGTCTAATGAAAAACTGTTTTTT. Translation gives CSASQGSNEKLFF.

CDR3 sequence (DNA): TGTGCCAGCAGCGACTTACAGGGTGTAAAACTGTTTTTT. Residues: CASSDLQGVKLFF. This sequence joins TRBV27 and TRBJ1-4, with D possibly being TRBD1 (6 bases). Germline CDR1 is MNHEY and CDR2 is SMNVEV (reference sequence). With 6 bases removed from V and 10 bases from J, the gap between germline ends came to 15 bases. The CDR3 has 13 residues.